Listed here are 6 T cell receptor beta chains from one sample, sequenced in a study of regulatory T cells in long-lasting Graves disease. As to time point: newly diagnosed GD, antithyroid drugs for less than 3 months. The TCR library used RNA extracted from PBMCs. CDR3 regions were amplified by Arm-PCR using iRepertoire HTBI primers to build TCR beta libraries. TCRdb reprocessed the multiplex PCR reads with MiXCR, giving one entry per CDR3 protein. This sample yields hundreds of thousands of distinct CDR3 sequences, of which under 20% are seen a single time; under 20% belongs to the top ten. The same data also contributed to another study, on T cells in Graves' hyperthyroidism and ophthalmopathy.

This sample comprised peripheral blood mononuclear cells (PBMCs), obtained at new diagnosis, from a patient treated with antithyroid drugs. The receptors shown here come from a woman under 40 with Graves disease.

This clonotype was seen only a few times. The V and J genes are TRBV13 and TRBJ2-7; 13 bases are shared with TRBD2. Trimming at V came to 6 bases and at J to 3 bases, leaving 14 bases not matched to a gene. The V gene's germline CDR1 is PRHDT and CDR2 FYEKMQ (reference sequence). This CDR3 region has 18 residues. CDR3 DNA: TGTGCCAGCAGTAGTCGCGAACTCGGACTAGCGGGAGACTACGAGCAGTACTTC. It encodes CASSSRELGLAGDYEQYF. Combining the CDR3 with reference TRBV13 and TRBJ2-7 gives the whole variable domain AAGVIQSPRHLIKEKRETATLKCYPIPRHDTVYWYQQGPGQDPQFLISFYEKMQSDKGSIPDRFSAQQFSDYHSELNMSSLELGDSALYFCASSSRELGLAGDYEQYFGPGTRLTVT.

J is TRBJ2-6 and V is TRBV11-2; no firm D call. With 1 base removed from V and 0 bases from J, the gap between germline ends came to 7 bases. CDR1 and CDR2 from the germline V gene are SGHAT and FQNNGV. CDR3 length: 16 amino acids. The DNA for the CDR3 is TGTGCCAGCAGCTTAGGGGCAGACTCTGGGGCCAACGTCCTGACTTTC. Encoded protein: CASSLGADSGANVLTF.

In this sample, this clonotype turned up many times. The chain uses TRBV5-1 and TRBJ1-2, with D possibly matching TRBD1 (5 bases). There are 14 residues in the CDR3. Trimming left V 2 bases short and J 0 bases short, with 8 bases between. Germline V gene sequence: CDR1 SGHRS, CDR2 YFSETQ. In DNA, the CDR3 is TGCGCCAGCAGCTTAGGGGAATCTAACTATGGCTACACCTTC. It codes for CASSLGESNYGYTF.

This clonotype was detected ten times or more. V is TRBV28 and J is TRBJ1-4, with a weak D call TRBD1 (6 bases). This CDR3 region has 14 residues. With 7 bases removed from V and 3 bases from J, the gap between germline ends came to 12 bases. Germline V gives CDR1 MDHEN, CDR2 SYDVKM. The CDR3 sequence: CASTRGLPNEKLFF. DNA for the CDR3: TGTGCCAGCACCAGGGGCTTACCTAATGAAAAACTGTTTTTT.

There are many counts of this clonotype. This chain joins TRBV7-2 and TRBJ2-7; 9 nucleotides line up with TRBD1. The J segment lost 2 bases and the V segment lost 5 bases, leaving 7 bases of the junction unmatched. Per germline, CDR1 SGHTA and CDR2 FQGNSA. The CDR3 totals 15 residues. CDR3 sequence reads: CASSRRTGETYEQYF. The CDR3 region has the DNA TGTGCCAGCAGCCGGAGGACAGGGGAAACCTACGAGCAGTACTTC.

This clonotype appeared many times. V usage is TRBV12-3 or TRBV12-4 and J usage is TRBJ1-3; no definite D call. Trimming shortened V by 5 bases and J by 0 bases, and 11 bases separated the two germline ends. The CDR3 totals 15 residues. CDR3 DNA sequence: TGTGCCAGCAGTCCCATACCCTTCTCTGGAAACACCATATATTTT. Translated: CASSPIPFSGNTIYF.